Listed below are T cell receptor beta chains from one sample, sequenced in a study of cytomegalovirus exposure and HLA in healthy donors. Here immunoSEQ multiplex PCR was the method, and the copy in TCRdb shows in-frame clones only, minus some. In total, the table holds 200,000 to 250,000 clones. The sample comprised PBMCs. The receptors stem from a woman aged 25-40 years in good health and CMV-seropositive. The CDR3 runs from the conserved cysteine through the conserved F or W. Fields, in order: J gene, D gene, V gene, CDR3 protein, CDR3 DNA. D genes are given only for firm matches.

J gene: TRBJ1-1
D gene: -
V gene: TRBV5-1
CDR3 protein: CASGVGGDTEAFF
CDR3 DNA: TGCGCCAGCGGCGTTGGGGGGGACACTGAAGCTTTCTTT

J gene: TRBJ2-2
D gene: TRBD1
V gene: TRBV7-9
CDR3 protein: CASSGRGTATGELFF
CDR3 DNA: TGTGCCAGCAGCGGTCGTGGGACAGCCACCGGGGAGCTGTTTTTT

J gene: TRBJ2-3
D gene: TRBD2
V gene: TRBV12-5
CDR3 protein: CASGLVIGASGSPDTQYF
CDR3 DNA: TGTGCTAGTGGTTTGGTAATTGGGGCTAGCGGGAGCCCAGATACGCAGTATTTT

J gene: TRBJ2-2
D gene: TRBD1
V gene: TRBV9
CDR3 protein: CASSATGTGPTGELFF
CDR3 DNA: TGTGCCAGCAGCGCGACCGGGACAGGGCCCACCGGGGAGCTGTTTTTT

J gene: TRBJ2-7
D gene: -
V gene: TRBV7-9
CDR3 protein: CASSPNGQNLYEQYF
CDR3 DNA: TGTGCCAGCAGCCCCAACGGACAGAACCTCTACGAGCAGTACTTC

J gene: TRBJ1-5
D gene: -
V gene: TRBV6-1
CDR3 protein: CASSEAGVGNQPQHF
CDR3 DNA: TGTGCCAGCAGTGAAGCCGGGGTGGGCAATCAGCCCCAGCATTTT

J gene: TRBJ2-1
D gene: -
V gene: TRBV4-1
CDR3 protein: CASRTGSEQFF
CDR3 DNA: TGCGCCAGCCGAACAGGGAGTGAGCAGTTCTTC

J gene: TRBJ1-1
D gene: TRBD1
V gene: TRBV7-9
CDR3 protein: CASSSRTGRTEAFF
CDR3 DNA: TGTGCCAGCAGCTCCCGGACAGGAAGGACTGAAGCTTTCTTT

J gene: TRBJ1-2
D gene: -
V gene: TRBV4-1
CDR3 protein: CASSQGASGIIYGYTF
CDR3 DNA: TGCGCCAGCAGCCAAGGGGCCTCCGGGATAATCTATGGCTACACCTTC

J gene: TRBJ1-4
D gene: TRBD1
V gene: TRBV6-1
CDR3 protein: CASSEPGTGNEKLFF
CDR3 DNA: TGTGCCAGCAGTGAACCCGGGACAGGGAATGAAAAACTGTTTTTT

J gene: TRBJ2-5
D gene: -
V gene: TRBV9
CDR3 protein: CASSVGPVQETQYF
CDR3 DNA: TGTGCCAGCAGCGTAGGGCCAGTCCAAGAGACCCAGTACTTC

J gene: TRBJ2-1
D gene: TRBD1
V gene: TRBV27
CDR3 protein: CASRRQTWTGAAEQFF
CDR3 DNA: TGTGCCAGCAGACGCCAGACTTGGACAGGGGCTGCTGAGCAGTTCTTC

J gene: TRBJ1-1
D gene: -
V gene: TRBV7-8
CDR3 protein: CASSSTARVAEAFF
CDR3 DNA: TGTGCCAGCAGCTCGACAGCAAGGGTCGCTGAAGCTTTCTTT

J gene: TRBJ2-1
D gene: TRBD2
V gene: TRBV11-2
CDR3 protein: CASSLSLAEYNEQFF
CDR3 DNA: TGTGCCAGCAGCTTAAGTCTAGCGGAATACAATGAGCAGTTCTTC

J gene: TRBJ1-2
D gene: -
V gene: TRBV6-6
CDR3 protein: CASSWEQGFGYTF
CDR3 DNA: TGTGCCAGCAGTTGGGAACAGGGTTTTGGCTACACCTTC

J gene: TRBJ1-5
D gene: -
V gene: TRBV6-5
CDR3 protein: CATAPGVLQPQHF
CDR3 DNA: TGTGCCACCGCCCCCGGGGTGCTTCAGCCCCAGCATTTT

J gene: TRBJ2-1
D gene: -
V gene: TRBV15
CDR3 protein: CATSRDWGAPYNEQFF
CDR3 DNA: TGTGCCACCAGCAGAGATTGGGGAGCCCCCTACAATGAGCAGTTCTTC